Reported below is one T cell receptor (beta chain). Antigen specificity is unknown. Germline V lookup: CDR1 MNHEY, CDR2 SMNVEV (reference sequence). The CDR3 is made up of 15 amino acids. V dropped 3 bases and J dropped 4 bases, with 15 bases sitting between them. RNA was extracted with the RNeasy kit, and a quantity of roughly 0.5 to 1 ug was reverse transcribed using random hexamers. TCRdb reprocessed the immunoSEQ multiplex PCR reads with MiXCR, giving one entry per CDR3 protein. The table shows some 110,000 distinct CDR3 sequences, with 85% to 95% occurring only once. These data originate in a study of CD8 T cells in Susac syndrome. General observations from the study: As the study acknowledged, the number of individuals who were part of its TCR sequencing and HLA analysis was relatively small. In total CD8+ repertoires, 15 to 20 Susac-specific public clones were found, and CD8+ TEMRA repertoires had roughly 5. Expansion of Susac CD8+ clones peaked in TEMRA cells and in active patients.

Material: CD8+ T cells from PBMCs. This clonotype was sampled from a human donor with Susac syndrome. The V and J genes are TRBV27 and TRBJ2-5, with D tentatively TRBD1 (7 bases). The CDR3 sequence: CASSFSPRGAETQYF. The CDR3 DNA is TGTGCCAGCAGTTTTAGTCCCAGGGGGGCAGAGACCCAGTACTTC.